The 18 T cell receptor beta chains given below trace back to one sample, sequenced in a study of blood T cell repertoires in COVID-19. Profiling relied on immunoSEQ multiplex PCR, and the TCRdb table lists in-frame clones only, not all of them. The data hold a few hundred thousand clones, with under 90% observed a single time. Sequencing used PBMCs or T cells enriched from blood (not recorded which). These receptors originate from a woman aged 25-40 years who had recovered from COVID-19.

The chain employs TRBV4-1 and TRBJ2-6; 7 positions agree with TRBD1. With 4 bases clipped from V and 2 bases from J, the junction kept 5 bases outside the gene matches. This CDR3 contains 16 residues. Germline CDR1 reads MGHRA; CDR2 reads YSYEKL. Written as DNA, the CDR3 is TGCGCCAGCAGCCGAATTACAGGGGCTGGGGCCAACGTCCTGACTTTC. Its protein product is CASSRITGAGANVLTF.

The CDR3 is CASSLTGTDYNEQFF. CDR3 DNA sequence: TGTGCCAGCAGTCTAACCGGGACAGACTACAATGAGCAGTTCTTC. V is TRBV6-6 and J is TRBJ2-1; 7 bases map to TRBD1. The V gene end was trimmed by 5 bases and the J gene end by 3 bases; junction bases not matched to a gene: 7. Germline loops: CDR1 MNHNY, CDR2 SVGAGI (reference sequence). The CDR3 covers 15 residues.

The rearrangement links TRBV11-2 to TRBJ2-1; TRBD1 matches at 7 bases. Germline assignment: CDR1 SGHAT and CDR2 FQNNGV. With 5 bases clipped from V and 3 bases from J, the junction kept 10 bases outside the gene matches. The CDR3 is 16 residues long. DNA of the CDR3: TGTGCCAGCAGCATCAGCCTAGACAGGGTCTACAATGAGCAGTTCTTC. The encoded protein is CASSISLDRVYNEQFF.

The table lists this clone with a count of one. The chain is built from TRBV19 and TRBJ2-7, with 9 positions matching TRBD1. V shed 6 bases and J 4 bases; nucleotides not matched to a gene: 7. Germline V lookup: CDR1 LNHDA, CDR2 SQIVND (reference sequence). CDR3 size: 14 residues. CDR3 sequence: CASRSPGQGYEQYF. The CDR3 nucleotides are TGTGCCAGTAGGAGTCCGGGACAGGGTTACGAGCAGTACTTC.

The chain employs TRBV20-1 and TRBJ2-5, with a weak D call TRBD1 (5 bases). The CDR3 consists of 12 residues. The V gene lost 3 bases and the J gene lost 3 bases, with 8 bases spanning the gap. Germline CDR1 DFQATT, CDR2 SNEGSKA (reference sequence). CDR3 loop: CSASRREETQYF. CDR3 bases: TGCAGTGCTAGTCGCAGGGAAGAGACCCAGTACTTC.

The rearrangement uses TRBV6-5 and TRBJ2-1; 8 nucleotides align to TRBD2. The CDR3 runs to 15 residues. Germline CDR1 and CDR2: MNHEY and SVGAGI. V was clipped by 0 bases and J by 6 bases; unmatched bases: 4. The CDR3 spells CASSYSLGLANEQFF. The CDR3 region has the DNA TGTGCCAGCAGTTACTCCCTCGGACTAGCCAATGAGCAGTTCTTC.

The chain links TRBV5-1 to TRBJ1-4; 8 positions agree with TRBD1. The CDR3 contains 16 residues. Per the germline V gene, CDR1 is SGHRS and CDR2 is YFSETQ. The V segment lost 7 bases and the J segment 0 bases; nucleotides outside the gene matches: 8. CDR3 DNA: TGCGCCAGCGGAATGACAGGGGATTCAACTAATGAAAAACTGTTTTTT. Amino acid sequence: CASGMTGDSTNEKLFF.

The chain combines TRBV4-1 with TRBJ1-3; no clear D. This CDR3 has 17 residues. Germline V gene data show CDR1 as MGHRA and CDR2 as YSYEKL. Trimming shortened V by 1 base and J by 0 bases, and 13 bases separated the two germline ends. CDR3 sequence: CASSQVFAKISGNTIYF. CDR3 DNA: TGCGCCAGCAGCCAAGTCTTCGCTAAAATCTCTGGAAACACCATATATTTT.

The rearrangement joins TRBV19 to TRBJ1-5; the D gene is possibly TRBD1 (5 bases). V was cut by 5 bases and J by 7 bases, with 12 bases left in between. From germline, CDR1 is LNHDA and CDR2 SQIVND (reference sequence). The CDR3 sequence is 13 residues long. DNA for the CDR3: TGTGCCAGTAGTGGAGGGGCGGGACAGCCCCAGCATTTT. It translates to CASSGGAGQPQHF.

The J gene is TRBJ2-7, the V gene TRBV10-3, with D unresolved. The V end lost 0 bases, the J end lost 7 bases, and 19 bases lay between the germline ends. From germline, CDR1 is ENHRY and CDR2 SYGVKD. This CDR3 contains 16 residues. This CDR3 reads CAISESNGWAPWEQYF. CDR3 DNA sequence: TGTGCCATCAGTGAGTCGAATGGGTGGGCCCCGTGGGAGCAGTACTTC.

The DNA of the CDR3 is TGTGCCAGTACCGGGCACCAGGGTGGAAACACCATATATTTT. Amino acid sequence: CASTGHQGGNTIYF. The V and J genes are TRBV19 and TRBJ1-3; tentatively, D is TRBD1 (5 bases). The CDR3 extends over 14 amino acids. Germline-derived CDR1 and CDR2 are LNHDA and SQIVND (reference sequence). V was clipped by 7 bases and J by 3 bases, with 13 bases between them.

There are a few counts of this clone. This chain joins TRBV11-1 and TRBJ1-1; 9 nucleotides line up with TRBD1. V was pared by 5 bases and J by 3 bases, with 7 bases of the junction left unmatched. This CDR3 region has 15 residues. Germline-derived CDR1 and CDR2 are SGHAT and FQDESV (reference sequence). The CDR3 nucleotides are TGTGCCAGCAGCAAACGACAGGGGGAGTACACTGAAGCTTTCTTT. Protein product: CASSKRQGEYTEAFF.

The genes are TRBV5-1 and TRBJ1-4; D unresolved. The V gene lost 4 bases and the J gene lost 0 bases, with 10 bases spanning the gap. Germline loops: CDR1 SGHRS, CDR2 YFSETQ. The CDR3 spans 15 residues. The CDR3 DNA is TGCGCCAGCAGCCCGCAGGTTGCAACTAATGAAAAACTGTTTTTT. This translates into CASSPQVATNEKLFF.

The V gene is TRBV5-1, the J gene TRBJ1-1; 12 bases align to TRBD1. J was trimmed by 7 bases and V by 3 bases; bases with no gene match: 10. Germline V lookup: CDR1 SGHRS, CDR2 YFSETQ. CDR3 length: 16 residues. This chain's CDR3 is CASSSGTGGLYGEAFF. The CDR3 bases are TGCGCCAGCAGCTCCGGGACAGGGGGCCTATATGGTGAAGCTTTCTTT.

This clone was counted a few times. The chain recombines TRBV18 with TRBJ1-4; 9 nucleotides align to TRBD1. Germline lookup yields CDR1 KGHSH and CDR2 LQKENI. The CDR3 extends over 15 amino acids. V lost 6 bases and J lost 8; bases outside the gene matches: 10. CDR3 loop: CASSPNRGLREKLFF. The CDR3 nucleotides read TGTGCCAGCTCGCCTAACAGGGGGCTCAGGGAAAAACTGTTTTTT. Using reference TRBV18 and TRBJ1-4 for the parts outside the CDR3, the full variable domain is NAGVMQNPRHLVRRRGQEARLRCSPMKGHSHVYWYRQLPEEGLKFMVYLQKENIIDESGMPKERFSAEFPKEGPSILRIQQVVRGDSAAYFCASSPNRGLREKLFFGSGTQLSVL.

CDR3 residues: CATSDGAGLPVYNEQFF. Here the CDR3 DNA reads TGTGCCACCAGTGATGGCGCGGGACTCCCAGTATACAATGAGCAGTTCTTC. This sequence joins TRBV24-1 and TRBJ2-1; maybe TRBD2 (6 bases). V lost 3 bases to trimming and J lost 4 bases, with 18 bases between them. Per the germline V gene, CDR1 is KGHDR and CDR2 is SFDVKD. This CDR3 has 17 residues.

About this clone: Other nucleotide sequences in the sample specify the same CDR3. The chain is built from TRBV10-3 and TRBJ2-7, with TRBD1 identical over 9 bases. The J segment lost 2 bases and the V segment lost 2 bases, leaving 1 base of the junction unmatched. The CDR3 loop spans 14 amino acids. CDR1 ENHRY and CDR2 SYGVKD come from the germline V gene. The CDR3 reads CAISEGQGTYEQYF. CDR3 DNA: TGTGCCATCAGTGAGGGACAGGGGACCTACGAGCAGTACTTC.

The chain is built from TRBV28 and TRBJ2-7; 8 bases are shared with TRBD1. The germline gives CDR1 MDHEN, CDR2 SYDVKM. The CDR3 length is 14 residues. Losses at the gene ends were 5 bases for V and 3 bases for J; bases not matched to a gene: 6. CDR3 sequence (DNA): TGTGCCAGCAGTCAGCCGGACAGGGACTACGAGCAGTACTTC. Its translation: CASSQPDRDYEQYF.